The 9 T cell receptor beta chains listed next were all sequenced from one sample in a study of blood T cell repertoires in COVID-19. The table came from immunoSEQ multiplex PCR; TCRdb's copy has only in-frame clones and leaves some out. The sample yields about 400,000 clones, roughly 86% seen once. The sample was PBMCs or T cells enriched from blood (not recorded which). The receptors originated from a woman in her thirties or forties with acute COVID-19.

The chain carries TRBV7-9 and TRBJ2-1; D is unclear. Germline assignment: CDR1 SEHNR and CDR2 FQNEAQ (reference sequence). The V end lost 5 bases, the J end lost 1 base, and 12 bases lay between the germline ends. CDR3 length equals 15 residues. The CDR3 DNA reads as TGTGCCAGCAGCGTACAGTCCACATCCTACAATGAGCAGTTCTTC. It is translated as CASSVQSTSYNEQFF. Drawing the rest from reference TRBV7-9 and TRBJ2-1, the complete variable domain is DTGVSQNPRHKITKRGQNVTFRCDPISEHNRLYWYRQTLGQGPEFLTYFQNEAQLEKSRLLSDRFSAERPKGSFSTLEIQRTEQGDSAMYLCASSVQSTSYNEQFFGPGTRLTVL.

The genes are TRBV25-1 and TRBJ1-2; possible D gene TRBD1, 5 bases. Germline V gives CDR1 MGHDK, CDR2 SYGVNS. V lost 3 bases to trimming and J lost 8 bases, with 19 bases between them. This CDR3 is built from 15 residues. The CDR3 DNA is TGTGCCAGCAGTGAGGGCTCGGCAGGGACTAGAGGCTACACCTTC. Its protein product is CASSEGSAGTRGYTF.

V is TRBV7-9 and J is TRBJ1-6, with D possibly TRBD1 on 5 matching bases. Germline loops: CDR1 SEHNR, CDR2 FQNEAQ (reference sequence). Trimming left V 2 bases short and J 7 bases short, with 9 bases between. This CDR3 has 14 amino acids. The CDR3 sequence is CASSLPGSNSPLHF. The CDR3 DNA reads TGTGCCAGCAGCTTACCAGGGTCCAATTCACCCCTCCACTTT.

The chain links TRBV7-8 to TRBJ1-1, with D possibly matching TRBD1 (5 bases). The CDR3 has 15 residues. Trimming left V 5 bases short and J 1 base short, with 14 bases between. Germline CDR1 SGHVS, CDR2 FQNEAQ. CDR3 coding DNA: TGTGCCAGCAGCCCAGGGCCCCAGGGGAACACTGAAGCTTTCTTT. As protein: CASSPGPQGNTEAFF.

The chain uses TRBV7-9 and TRBJ2-7; 9 bases map to TRBD1. Trimming cost V 0 bases and J 12 bases; bases outside gene matches: 6. The germline V gene encodes CDR1 SEHNR and CDR2 FQNEAQ (reference sequence). CDR3 length: 13 amino acids. CDR3 protein: CASSLATGGSLYF. DNA of the CDR3: TGTGCCAGCAGCTTAGCAACAGGGGGCAGTCTGTACTTC. Supplemented by reference TRBV7-9 and TRBJ2-7, the full variable domain reads DTGVSQNPRHKITKRGQNVTFRCDPISEHNRLYWYRQTLGQGPEFLTYFQNEAQLEKSRLLSDRFSAERPKGSFSTLEIQRTEQGDSAMYLCASSLATGGSLYFGPGTRLTVT.

The chain carries TRBV4-1 and TRBJ2-7; 10 bases are a match to TRBD2. V dropped 0 bases and J dropped 0; count of bases not matched to a gene: 5. The V gene's germline CDR1 is MGHRA and CDR2 YSYEKL. This CDR3 spans 17 amino acids. The CDR3 region is CASSQELAGDYSYEQYF. CDR3 bases: TGCGCCAGCAGCCAAGAGCTAGCGGGGGACTACTCCTACGAGCAGTACTTC.

The V gene is TRBV6-1, the J gene TRBJ2-7; D might be TRBD1 (6 bases). Looked up from germline, CDR1 is MNHNS and CDR2 is SASEGT. The CDR3 consists of 19 residues. The V end was cut by 2 bases, the J end by 3 bases, with 26 bases between. The CDR3 loop reads CASSESWWGTPLTRYEQYF. The CDR3 DNA reads as TGTGCCAGCAGTGAAAGTTGGTGGGGGACACCCCTCACCCGCTACGAGCAGTACTTC.

The chain carries TRBV29-1 and TRBJ2-3, with 7 nucleotides matching TRBD1. J lost 3 bases, V lost 6 bases, and 6 bases had no gene match. There are 13 residues in the CDR3. Germline values: CDR1 SQVTM, CDR2 ANQGSEA. CDR3 in DNA: TGCAGCGTCTCGAGGGGGCGGACAGATACGCAGTATTTT. It specifies CSVSRGRTDTQYF.

This clone appeared once. The CDR3 coding sequence is TGTGCCAGCAGCTTTACAATACAGGGAAAGAAAGCTTTCTTT. It is translated as CASSFTIQGKKAFF. The rearrangement joins TRBV7-2 to TRBJ1-1, with TRBD1 as a possible D gene (6 bases). The germline V gene encodes CDR1 SGHTA and CDR2 FQGNSA. V gave up 3 bases and J gave up 9 bases, with 17 bases separating them. CDR3 length: 14 amino acids.